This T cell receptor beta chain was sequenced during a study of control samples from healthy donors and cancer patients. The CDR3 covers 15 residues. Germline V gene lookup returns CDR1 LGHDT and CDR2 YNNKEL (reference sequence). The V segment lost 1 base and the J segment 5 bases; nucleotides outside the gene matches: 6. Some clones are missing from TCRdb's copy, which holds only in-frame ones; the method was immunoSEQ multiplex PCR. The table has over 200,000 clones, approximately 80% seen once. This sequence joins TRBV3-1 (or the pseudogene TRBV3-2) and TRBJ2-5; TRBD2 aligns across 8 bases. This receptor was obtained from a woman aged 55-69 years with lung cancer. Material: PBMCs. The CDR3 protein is CASSQVALAAETQYF. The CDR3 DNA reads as TGTGCCAGCAGCCAAGTCGCACTAGCGGCGGAGACCCAGTACTTC.